What follows describes a single T cell receptor beta chain. Its antigen is unknown. These data belong to a study of regulatory T cells in long-lasting Graves disease. Study background: Recently diagnosed Graves' patients had received antithyroid drugs for under 3 months.

General observations from the study: Thyroid tissue was not studied; only peripheral blood was. Gene preferences differed: TRBV28, TRBJ1-2, TRBJ2-5 in persistent cases.

The sample's time point: newly diagnosed GD, antithyroid drugs for less than 3 months. Generation of the TCR library employed RNA extracted from PBMCs. Recruitment took place at an endocrinology department in Xi'an, China. HTBI primers from iRepertoire and Arm-PCR of CDR3 regions yielded the TCR beta libraries. TCRdb analysed the multiplex PCR reads with MiXCR anew, one entry per CDR3 protein. The sample holds 400,000 to 550,000 distinct CDR3 sequences; around 15% are singletons and the top ten take about 10%. Germline V gives CDR1 MGHRA, CDR2 YSYEKL. The CDR3 spans 16 residues. The V and J ends lost 0 bases and 4 bases respectively, with 14 bases between them. The sample was also linked to a second study, of T cells in Graves' hyperthyroidism and ophthalmopathy.

The receptor was derived from a woman aged 25 to 39 with Graves disease. Sequences were derived from peripheral blood mononuclear cells (PBMCs), sampled at new diagnosis, from a patient treated with antithyroid drugs. V gene TRBV4-1 combines with J gene TRBJ2-3; D possibly corresponds to TRBD2 (7 bases). CDR3 amino acids: CASSQDMGGAPDTQYF. The CDR3 DNA is TGCGCCAGCAGCCAAGATATGGGGGGGGCTCCAGATACGCAGTATTTT.